This TCR beta chain was observed in a study of blood T cell repertoires in COVID-19. The data were produced by immunoSEQ multiplex PCR, yet TCRdb's version contains in-frame clones alone and is incomplete. The sample carries around 450,000 clones, roughly 87% recorded once. The germline gives CDR1 MNHEY, CDR2 SMNVEV (reference sequence). CDR3 size: 13 residues. The V segment lost 8 bases and the J segment 10 bases; nucleotides outside the gene matches: 8. The sequence came from a woman between 18 and 29 years old who had recovered from COVID-19. Sequenced sample: PBMCs or T cells enriched from blood (not recorded which). The V and J genes are TRBV27 and TRBJ1-6, with TRBD1 matching over 7 bases. The CDR3 DNA reads as TGTGCCAGCCCGACAGGGATAAAGTCACCCCTCCACTTT. It translates to CASPTGIKSPLHF.